A single sample is the source of the 9 T cell receptor beta chains below, sequenced in a study of blood T cell repertoires in COVID-19. Using immunoSEQ multiplex PCR, the repertoire was profiled, and TCRdb retains in-frame clones only, with some absent. The repertoire holds around 130,000 clones, 88% seen once, with roughly 2.1% in the top ten. Sequencing input: peripheral blood. The receptors were gathered from a man aged 65 to 85 with active COVID-19.

About this clone itself: Within the sample, other DNA sequences also encode this same CDR3. This chain uses TRBV5-1 with TRBJ1-1, with D tentatively TRBD1 (6 bases). V lost 2 bases and J lost 5, with 13 bases in between. The CDR3 runs 14 residues. Germline V lookup: CDR1 SGHRS, CDR2 YFSETQ. The CDR3 loop is CASSLQGGGTEAFF. The CDR3 region has the DNA TGCGCCAGCAGCTTACAGGGAGGGGGAACTGAAGCTTTCTTT.

This clone was counted a single time. The chain has TRBV28 and TRBJ1-1, with 7 bases that match TRBD1. Germline CDR1 MDHEN, CDR2 SYDVKM. The CDR3 sequence is 14 residues long. V dropped 7 bases and J dropped 1; count of bases not matched to a gene: 6. The CDR3 region has the DNA TGTGCCAGCACCGAGCAGGGGGGGAACACTGAAGCTTTCTTT. The encoded protein is CASTEQGGNTEAFF. Drawing the rest from reference TRBV28 and TRBJ1-1, the complete variable domain is DVKVTQSSRYLVKRTGEKVFLECVQDMDHENMFWYRQDPGLGLRLIYFSYDVKMKEKGDIPEGYSVSREKKERFSLILESASTNQTSMYLCASTEQGGNTEAFFGQGTRLTVV.

The J gene is TRBJ2-5, the V gene TRBV9; 8 nucleotides align to TRBD2. The germline CDR1 and CDR2 sequences are SGDLS and YYNGEE. V lost 4 bases, J lost 9 bases, and 14 bases stayed unmatched. This CDR3 has 15 amino acids. CDR3 DNA: TGTGCCAGCAGCCCCAGCGGGAGCACCGGGATGGCCCAGTACTTC. This codes for CASSPSGSTGMAQYF.

The V call is TRBV28, the J call TRBJ1-4; unclear D gene. Germline lookup yields CDR1 MDHEN and CDR2 SYDVKM. V dropped 3 bases and J dropped 8 bases, with 22 bases sitting between them. CDR3 length: 17 amino acids. Written as DNA, the CDR3 is TGTGCCAGCAGTTTTGCGGCACCCGGAGGGATGGGAGAAAAACTGTTTTTT. Encoded protein: CASSFAAPGGMGEKLFF.

DNA for the CDR3: TGCGCCAGCAGCCAACGGAGGACAGGGAGGACGGAGACCCAGTACTTC. Amino acid sequence: CASSQRRTGRTETQYF. This chain connects TRBV4-3 to TRBJ2-5, with 8 bases matching TRBD1. The CDR3 is made up of 16 amino acids. The J segment lost 5 bases and the V segment lost 2 bases, leaving 10 bases of the junction unmatched. CDR1 and CDR2 from the germline V gene are LGHNA and YSLEER.

This chain joins TRBV18 and TRBJ1-3; tentatively, D is TRBD1 (5 bases). Germline values: CDR1 KGHSH, CDR2 LQKENI. V shed 1 base and J shed 4 bases, with 14 bases lying between them. The CDR3 covers 16 residues. CDR3 region: CASSPRGETPGNTIYF. The DNA for the CDR3 is TGTGCCAGCTCACCACGGGGGGAAACGCCCGGAAACACCATATATTTT.

V is TRBV3-1 (or the pseudogene TRBV3-2) and J is TRBJ1-1, with D maybe TRBD1 (5 bases). Germline CDR1 and CDR2: LGHDT and YNNKEL (reference sequence). V lost 0 bases to trimming and J lost 6 bases, with 17 bases between them. The CDR3 is 16 residues long. The DNA for the CDR3 is TGTGCCAGCAGCCAAGATTGGGGGAGGGGACGGCCTGAAGCTTTCTTT. This codes for CASSQDWGRGRPEAFF.

The rearrangement joins TRBV28 to TRBJ1-1, with 8 bases matching TRBD1. Germline CDR1 MDHEN, CDR2 SYDVKM. V was clipped by 6 bases and J by 1 base; unmatched bases: 7. The CDR3 loop spans 15 amino acids. The CDR3 DNA sequence: TGTGCCAGCAGCCAGATGACAGGGGCGAACACTGAAGCTTTCTTT. It is translated as CASSQMTGANTEAFF.

The rearrangement joins TRBV7-9 to TRBJ1-5; weak D call: TRBD1 (5 bases). Trimming left V 0 bases short and J 2 bases short, with 5 bases between. CDR1 is SEHNR, CDR2 FQNEAQ, per germline (reference sequence). The CDR3 loop spans 14 amino acids. The CDR3 region is CASSLAQGNQPQHF. CDR3 coding DNA: TGTGCCAGCAGCTTAGCACAGGGCAATCAGCCCCAGCATTTT.